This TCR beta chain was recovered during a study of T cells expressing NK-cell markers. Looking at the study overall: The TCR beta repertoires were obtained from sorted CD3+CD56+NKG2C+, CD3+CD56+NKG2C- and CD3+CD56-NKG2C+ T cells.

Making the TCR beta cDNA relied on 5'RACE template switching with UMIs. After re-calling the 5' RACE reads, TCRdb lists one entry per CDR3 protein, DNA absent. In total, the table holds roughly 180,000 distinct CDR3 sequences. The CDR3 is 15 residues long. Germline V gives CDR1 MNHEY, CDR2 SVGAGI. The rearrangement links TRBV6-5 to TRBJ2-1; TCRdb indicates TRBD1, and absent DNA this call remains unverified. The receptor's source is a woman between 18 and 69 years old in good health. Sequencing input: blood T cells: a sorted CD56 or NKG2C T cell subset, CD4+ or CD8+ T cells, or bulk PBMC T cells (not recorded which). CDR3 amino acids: CASSYPTGKEYEQFF.